This record concerns one T cell receptor beta chain sequence. What this receptor recognizes is not known. No base qualities exist here, and no much larger clone lies one base off it. Trimming accounts for 4 bases at V and 3 bases at J, while the number of junction bases matched to no gene is 7. The CDR3, from cysteine to phenylalanine, totals 14 residues. Kept here is only the CDR3 DNA, which spans 42 bases and is read in frame from base 1. The CDR1 and CDR2 encoded by the germline V gene are SQVTM and ANQGSEA. This sample stems from a study of T cells in localized non-small cell lung cancer (TCRdb year 2020). Regarding the study in general: T cell repertoires of about 240 early-stage NSCLC patients were analyzed, with tumors being compared against uninvolved tumor-adjacent lungs. The cohort consisted of approximately 220 treatment-naive NSCLC patients whose localized lung tumors had been resected. The mean age of the NSCLC patients was about 67 years, with about 120 men and around 110 women. General conclusions and limits of the study: Because multi-region sequencing of the tumors was not done, intratumor heterogeneity could not be ruled out. Uninvolved tumor-adjacent lung showed the highest T cell clonality, higher than tumor, which suggests more focused antigenic responses in the adjacent lung. A median of about 53 of the top 100 tumor clones were detected in paired uninvolved adjacent lung, and some 30 of these tumor clones were also found among the top 100 clones of the paired uninvolved adjacent lung. Longer overall survival was associated with higher blood T cell density, whereas shorter survival was associated with higher adjacent-lung clonality. Because the study design was exploratory, TCR variables were selected using unadjusted p-values without false-discovery rate correction.

TCR beta CDR3 regions were sequenced from DNA using the immunoSEQ Assay. The authors' analysis ran thus. To compute T cell density, TCR beta template counts were normalized to usable DNA, which was estimated by amplifying housekeeping genes. Richness was estimated using the preseqR package, with extrapolation to 400,000 templates for PBMC samples and to 120,000 templates for tissue samples. Clonality was defined by subtracting Pielou's evenness from one. Tissue-enriched TCRs were identified through differential abundance testing performed on productive amino-acid clonotypes, with a minimum total count of 5 and an alpha of 0.1. The Jaccard Index and the Morisita Overlap Index were used to measure how much the repertoires overlapped between compartments. GLIPH grouped TCR beta CDR3s together with public tetramer-defined viral CDR3s, and a viral motif had to include at least three viral sequences and show V-gene enrichment. TCRdb's version of the immuneACCESS table is confined to in-frame rearrangements and falls short of the full clone set. An unresolved V gene accounts for under half of the shortfall where checked; the remainder is of unknown origin. V, J and clone size are those of that table, while D and trimming were read from the DNA. The sample table contains about 2,000 clones; only one count was recorded for just over 35% of them. The ten most abundant clones make up 12% of the sample.

At diagnosis, tumor, uninvolved tumor-adjacent lung and peripheral blood were collected and then preserved as a mix of FFPE and fresh-frozen material. The material sequenced was lung tumor tissue, taken before any cancer treatment. This TCR was recovered from a male donor aged 60 or older with stage II lung adenocarcinoma. The receptor chain draws on TRBV29-1 and TRBJ1-2, with 8 junctional bases fitting TRBD1. The sequenced DNA: TGCAGCGTTGGGGACAGGAGGAGCGACTATGGCTACACCTTC. It encodes CSVGDRRSDYGYTF.